These 17 T cell receptor beta chains originate from one sample sequenced in a study of graft-versus-host responses after intestinal transplantation. These receptors' antigens are unknown. The table came from immunoSEQ multiplex PCR; TCRdb's copy has only in-frame clones and leaves some out. The sample holds over 100,000 clones, around 95% seen once. Sequencing was performed on unstimulated CD8+ T cells sorted from spleen or lymph node cells, taken before intestinal transplant. Receptors were obtained from a human donor who received an intestinal transplant.

This clone was counted a single time. The chain joins TRBV28 to TRBJ2-7, with TRBD1 matching over 7 bases. Germline V gene data show CDR1 as MDHEN and CDR2 as SYDVKM. The CDR3 is made up of 15 amino acids. Unmatched junction bases numbered 11, after V lost 3 bases and J lost 6 bases. The CDR3 nucleotides read TGTGCCAGCAGTTTGAGGGGGCTCTTTGCTTCCGAGCAGTACTTC. Its translation is CASSLRGLFASEQYF. Using reference TRBV28 and TRBJ2-7 for the parts outside the CDR3, the full variable domain is DVKVTQSSRYLVKRTGEKVFLECVQDMDHENMFWYRQDPGLGLRLIYFSYDVKMKEKGDIPEGYSVSREKKERFSLILESASTNQTSMYLCASSLRGLFASEQYFGPGTRLTVT.

The chain has TRBV7-9 and TRBJ2-5, with TRBD1 identical over 7 bases. The CDR3 contains 16 residues. V gave up 4 bases and J gave up 4 bases; unmatched junction bases: 12. Per the germline V gene, CDR1 is SEHNR and CDR2 is FQNEAQ (reference sequence). CDR3 in DNA: TGTGCCAGCAGCTCCATCCAGGGGGAAGTACGAGAGACCCAGTACTTC. This codes for CASSSIQGEVRETQYF.

The J gene is TRBJ2-5, the V gene TRBV7-8; unclear D gene. V lost 5 bases and J lost 2, with 18 bases in between. The CDR3 loop spans 16 amino acids. Germline CDR1 and CDR2: SGHVS and FQNEAQ. As DNA, the CDR3 is TGTGCCAGCAGCACACACCAAGGTCAAGAACAAGAGACCCAGTACTTC. It encodes CASSTHQGQEQETQYF.

This clone was seen just once. The chain carries TRBV10-2 and TRBJ2-3; TRBD2 agrees at 11 bases. Trimming at V came to 8 bases and at J to 3 bases, leaving 4 bases not matched to a gene. The CDR3 contains 14 residues. Per germline, CDR1 WSHSY and CDR2 SAAADI. The CDR3 DNA sequence: TGCGCCAGCGGAATAGCGGGAGGGACAGATACGCAGTATTTT. Translating gives CASGIAGGTDTQYF.

The chain carries TRBV2 and TRBJ2-5, with 11 nucleotides matching TRBD2. After removal of 6 bases from V and 1 base from J, the junction contained 13 bases not matched to a gene. The CDR3 totals 18 residues. The V gene's germline CDR1 is SNHLY and CDR2 FYNNEI. The CDR3 spells CASRRGSGRAGGQETQYF. The CDR3 DNA sequence: TGTGCCAGCAGGAGGGGTAGCGGGAGGGCCGGGGGCCAAGAGACCCAGTACTTC.

This clone is a singleton in its sample. The V call is TRBV28, the J call TRBJ2-1, with D unresolved. Germline values: CDR1 MDHEN, CDR2 SYDVKM. Trimming removed 3 bases from V and 6 bases from J, with 6 bases in between. The CDR3 sequence is 12 residues long. CDR3 sequence: CASSFTANEQFF. The CDR3 DNA is TGTGCCAGCAGTTTTACCGCCAATGAGCAGTTCTTC.

The chain couples TRBV25-1 to TRBJ2-1; 10 nucleotides match TRBD2. This CDR3 has 16 residues. CDR1 and CDR2 (germline): MGHDK, SYGVNS. V lost 5 bases to trimming and J lost 0 bases; unmatched junction nucleotides: 4. The chain's CDR3 is CASSSSGRPSYNEQFF. Here the CDR3 DNA reads TGTGCCAGCAGTAGTAGCGGGAGGCCCTCCTACAATGAGCAGTTCTTC.

This clone has only one observation. The chain combines TRBV28 with TRBJ2-7, with D unresolved. Trimming removed 10 bases at V and 0 bases at J, with 16 bases between. CDR1 and CDR2 from the germline V gene are MDHEN and SYDVKM. There are 14 residues in the CDR3. CDR3: CAINPGRNSYEQYF. In nucleotides, the CDR3 is TGTGCCATTAACCCCGGCAGAAACTCCTACGAGCAGTACTTC.

This clone was observed once. The chain joins TRBV28 to TRBJ1-1, with no clear D. Germline V gene sequence: CDR1 MDHEN, CDR2 SYDVKM. The CDR3 is made up of 14 amino acids. Trimming cost V 5 bases and J 4 bases, with 14 bases left between them. The CDR3 DNA follows: TGTGCCAGCAGTCCCCGCCGCTGGCGCACTGAAGCTTTCTTT. Its protein is CASSPRRWRTEAFF.

This chain joins TRBV4-1 and TRBJ2-7, with 7 nucleotides matching TRBD1. Germline V lookup: CDR1 MGHRA, CDR2 YSYEKL. After removal of 6 bases from V and 7 bases from J, the junction contained 15 bases not matched to a gene. This CDR3 spans 15 amino acids. The DNA for the CDR3 is TGCGCCAGCAGTCGACAGGGATCTTTTTCTCGGGAGCAGTACTTC. Its translation: CASSRQGSFSREQYF.

The V call is TRBV4-3, the J call TRBJ2-7; no definite D call. Germline values: CDR1 LGHNA, CDR2 YSLEER. V gave up 6 bases and J gave up 5 bases, with 17 bases separating them. This CDR3 is 14 amino acids long. The CDR3 region has the DNA TGCGCCAGCAGTCCATCGGCAGGACCCCACGAGCAGTACTTC. Its protein product is CASSPSAGPHEQYF.

The chain combines TRBV28 with TRBJ2-5, with 11 bases identical to TRBD2. The last part of the DNA fits TRBJ2-7 better; the J call may be wrong. CDR1 and CDR2 (germline): MDHEN, SYDVKM. This CDR3 region has 17 residues. CDR3 protein: CASSARTSGHTAYEQYF. Written as DNA, the CDR3 is TGTGCCAGCAGTGCCCGGACTAGCGGGCATACCGCCTACGAGCAGTACTTC.

This clone was counted only a few times. Here the CDR3 DNA reads TGTGCCAGCAGTTACAGGGTAGCTAACTATGGCTACACCTTC. Translating it yields CASSYRVANYGYTF. The rearrangement uses TRBV6-6 and TRBJ1-2, with no clear D. The germline gives CDR1 MNHNY, CDR2 SVGAGI (reference sequence). Trimming left V 2 bases short and J 0 bases short, with 7 bases between. The CDR3 is 14 amino acids.

This chain links TRBV28 with TRBJ2-5; TRBD1 or TRBD2 may be the D gene (5 bases each). Germline V gene data show CDR1 as MDHEN and CDR2 as SYDVKM. Deletions cut 5 bases from V and 1 base from J, with 8 bases between. This CDR3 comprises 13 residues. CDR3 protein: CASSGDGQETQYF. The CDR3 region has the DNA TGTGCCAGCAGTGGGGACGGCCAAGAGACCCAGTACTTC.

V usage is TRBV7-8 and J usage is TRBJ2-3; perhaps TRBD2 as D (6 bases). The CDR3 runs to 18 residues. Trimming left V 4 bases short and J 0 bases short, with 20 bases between. Germline CDR1 is SGHVS and CDR2 is FQNEAQ. This CDR3 is CASSSLGGREPSTDTQYF. The DNA for the CDR3 is TGTGCCAGCAGCTCCCTGGGGGGTCGGGAGCCGAGCACAGATACGCAGTATTTT.

This rearrangement joins TRBV20-1 to TRBJ1-2; D unresolved. Deletions cut 4 bases from V and 8 bases from J, with 5 bases between. Germline V lookup: CDR1 DFQATT, CDR2 SNEGSKA (reference sequence). CDR3 length equals 9 residues. The CDR3 loop reads CSATGGYTF. CDR3 coding DNA: TGCAGTGCTACCGGGGGCTACACCTTC.

The V call is TRBV28, the J call TRBJ1-1; 7 bases are a match to TRBD1. This CDR3 spans 14 amino acids. CDR1 and CDR2 from the germline V gene are MDHEN and SYDVKM. V gave up 3 bases and J gave up 4 bases; unmatched junction bases: 5. The CDR3 reads CASSLTGSSTEAFF. CDR3 DNA sequence: TGTGCCAGCAGTTTGACAGGGTCGAGCACTGAAGCTTTCTTT.